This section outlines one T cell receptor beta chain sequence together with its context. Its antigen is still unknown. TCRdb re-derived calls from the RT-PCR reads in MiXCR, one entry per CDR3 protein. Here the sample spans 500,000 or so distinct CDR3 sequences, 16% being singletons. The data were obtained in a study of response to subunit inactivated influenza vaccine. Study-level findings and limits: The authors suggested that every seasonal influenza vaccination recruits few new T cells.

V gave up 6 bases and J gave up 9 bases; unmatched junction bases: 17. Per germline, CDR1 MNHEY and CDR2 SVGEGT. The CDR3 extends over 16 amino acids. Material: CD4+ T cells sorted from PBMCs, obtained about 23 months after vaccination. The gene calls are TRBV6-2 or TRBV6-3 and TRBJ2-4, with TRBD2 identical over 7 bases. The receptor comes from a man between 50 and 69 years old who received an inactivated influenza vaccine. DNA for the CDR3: TGTGCCAGCAGACCCCGATCGGCGGGGGTTAATGTCATTCAGTACTTC. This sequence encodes CASRPRSAGVNVIQYF.